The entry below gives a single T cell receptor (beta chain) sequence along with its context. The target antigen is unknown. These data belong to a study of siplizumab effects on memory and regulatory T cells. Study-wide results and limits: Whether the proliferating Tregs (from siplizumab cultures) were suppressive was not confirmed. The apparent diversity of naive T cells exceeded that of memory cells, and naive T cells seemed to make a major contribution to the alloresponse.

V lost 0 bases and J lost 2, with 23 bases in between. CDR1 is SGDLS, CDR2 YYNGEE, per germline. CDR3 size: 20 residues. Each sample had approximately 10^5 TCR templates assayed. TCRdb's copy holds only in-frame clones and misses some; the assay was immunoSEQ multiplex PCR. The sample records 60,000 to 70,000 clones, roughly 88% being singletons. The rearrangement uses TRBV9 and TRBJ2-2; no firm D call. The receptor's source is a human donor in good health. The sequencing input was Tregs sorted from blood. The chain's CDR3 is CASSVAEVLGKFGNTGELFF. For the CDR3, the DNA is TGTGCCAGCAGCGTAGCAGAGGTTTTGGGGAAGTTTGGCAACACCGGGGAGCTGTTTTTT.